This T cell receptor beta chain was recorded in a study of tumor-infiltrating lymphocytes in primary liver carcinoma. Study-wide results and limits: The study found a significantly higher top-250-clone fraction in tumors than in blood (p = 0.039).

It was from about 20-30 mg of unsorted bulk tissue that RNA and DNA were co-extracted. Patients were treatment-naive with chronic HBV infection. Germline CDR1 reads MNHNS; CDR2 reads SASEGT. This CDR3 region has 16 residues. With V trimmed by 6 bases and J by 3 bases, 10 bases remained unmatched. This clonotype was detected once. Its antigen remains unknown. Production of TCR beta cDNA used approximately 480 ng total RNA together with a constant-region primer. Libraries of TCR beta came from three nested multiplex PCR rounds with slightly modified ARM-PCR. The opening two PCR rounds, about 11 cycles each, paired TRBV1-TRBV30 forward primers with a C-beta reverse primer. TCRdb fed the multiplex PCR reads into MiXCR, producing one record per CDR3 protein. Of approximately 24,000 distinct CDR3 sequences in the sample, roughly 80% were seen once.

The receptor comes from a middle-aged man with primary liver carcinoma and hepatitis B virus infection. The sample taken for sequencing was liver tumor tissue from sampling region 3. Subset meaning: tumor region T3, left-lateral pole. V and J are TRBV6-1 and TRBJ2-2; 7 positions match TRBD2. The CDR3 nucleotides are TGTGCCAGCAGAGAACACGGGGGGAAGTACACCGGGGAGCTGTTTTTT. It specifies CASREHGGKYTGELFF.